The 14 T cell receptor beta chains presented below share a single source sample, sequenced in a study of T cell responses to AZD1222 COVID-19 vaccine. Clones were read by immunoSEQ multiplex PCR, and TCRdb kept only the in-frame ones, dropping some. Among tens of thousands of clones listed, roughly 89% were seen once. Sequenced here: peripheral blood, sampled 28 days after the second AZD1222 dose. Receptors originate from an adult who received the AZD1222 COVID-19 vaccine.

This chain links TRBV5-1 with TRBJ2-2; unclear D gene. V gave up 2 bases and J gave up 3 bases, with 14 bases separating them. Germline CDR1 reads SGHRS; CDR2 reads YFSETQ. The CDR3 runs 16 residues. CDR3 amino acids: CASSFWAHPDTGELFF. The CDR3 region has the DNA TGCGCCAGCAGCTTTTGGGCCCATCCGGACACCGGGGAGCTGTTTTTT.

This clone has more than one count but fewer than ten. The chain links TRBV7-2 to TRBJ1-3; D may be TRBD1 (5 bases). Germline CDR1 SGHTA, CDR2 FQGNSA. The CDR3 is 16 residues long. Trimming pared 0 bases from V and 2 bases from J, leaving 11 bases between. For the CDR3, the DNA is TGTGCCAGCAGCTTAGCGGCTCAAGGGGCTGGAAACACCATATATTTT. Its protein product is CASSLAAQGAGNTIYF.

CDR3 protein: CASSLINSPLHF. DNA for the CDR3: TGTGCCAGCAGCCTCATTAATTCACCCCTCCACTTT. This chain joins TRBV28 and TRBJ1-6, with D hard to call. The CDR3 is 12 amino acids. Looked up from germline, CDR1 is MDHEN and CDR2 is SYDVKM. The V end lost 6 bases, the J end lost 6 bases, and 6 bases lay between the germline ends.

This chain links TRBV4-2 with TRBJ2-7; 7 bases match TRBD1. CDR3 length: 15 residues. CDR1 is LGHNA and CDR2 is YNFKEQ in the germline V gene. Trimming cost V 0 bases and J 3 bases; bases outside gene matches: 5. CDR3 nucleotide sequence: TGTGCCAGCAGCCAAGATGGGCGACAGGGCTACGAGCAGTACTTC. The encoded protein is CASSQDGRQGYEQYF.

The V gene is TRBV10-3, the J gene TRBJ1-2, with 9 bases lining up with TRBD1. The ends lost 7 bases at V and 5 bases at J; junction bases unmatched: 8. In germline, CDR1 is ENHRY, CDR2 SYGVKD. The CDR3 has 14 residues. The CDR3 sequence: CAITTGGAGYGYTF. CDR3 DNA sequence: TGTGCCATCACTACAGGGGGCGCGGGGTATGGCTACACCTTC.

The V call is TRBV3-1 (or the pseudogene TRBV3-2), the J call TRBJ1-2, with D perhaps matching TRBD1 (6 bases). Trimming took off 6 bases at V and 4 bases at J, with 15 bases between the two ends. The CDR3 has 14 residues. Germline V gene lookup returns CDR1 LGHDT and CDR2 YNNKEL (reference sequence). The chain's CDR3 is CASRRAGVTYGYTF. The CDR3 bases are TGTGCCAGCAGACGAGCAGGGGTCACCTATGGCTACACCTTC.

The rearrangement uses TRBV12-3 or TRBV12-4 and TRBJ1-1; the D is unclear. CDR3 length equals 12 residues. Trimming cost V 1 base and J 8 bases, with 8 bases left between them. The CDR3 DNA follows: TGTGCCAGCAGTTTAGGGAGGGCCGAAGCTTTCTTT. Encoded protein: CASSLGRAEAFF.

CDR3 residues: CASSPRITGELFF. The CDR3 DNA follows: TGTGCCAGCAGCCCCCGGATAACCGGGGAGCTGTTTTTT. The chain combines TRBV3-1 (or the pseudogene TRBV3-2) with TRBJ2-2, with D hard to call. Trimming took off 4 bases at V and 5 bases at J, with 8 bases between the two ends. Germline CDR1 and CDR2: LGHDT and YNNKEL (reference sequence). This CDR3 region has 13 residues.

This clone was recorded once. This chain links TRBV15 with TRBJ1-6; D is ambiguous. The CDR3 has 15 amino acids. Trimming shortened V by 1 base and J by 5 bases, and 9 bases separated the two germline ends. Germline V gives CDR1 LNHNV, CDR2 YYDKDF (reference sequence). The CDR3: CATSRAGIHNSPLHF. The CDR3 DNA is TGTGCCACCAGCAGAGCTGGGATCCATAATTCACCCCTCCACTTT.

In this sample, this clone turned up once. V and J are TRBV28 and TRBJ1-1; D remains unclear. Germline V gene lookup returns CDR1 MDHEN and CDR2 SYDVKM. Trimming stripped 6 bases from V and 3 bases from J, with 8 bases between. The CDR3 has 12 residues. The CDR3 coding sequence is TGTGCCAGCAGGCCTGGGGACACTGAAGCTTTCTTT. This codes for CASRPGDTEAFF. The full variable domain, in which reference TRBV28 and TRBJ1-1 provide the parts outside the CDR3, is DVKVTQSSRYLVKRTGEKVFLECVQDMDHENMFWYRQDPGLGLRLIYFSYDVKMKEKGDIPEGYSVSREKKERFSLILESASTNQTSMYLCASRPGDTEAFFGQGTRLTVV.

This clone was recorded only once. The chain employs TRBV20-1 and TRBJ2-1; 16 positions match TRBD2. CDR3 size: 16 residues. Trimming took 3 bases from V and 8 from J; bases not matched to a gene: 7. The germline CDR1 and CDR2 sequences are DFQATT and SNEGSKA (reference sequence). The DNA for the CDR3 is TGCAGTGCTAGTAGGGGACTAGCGGGAGGGAGGGATGAGCAGTTCTTC. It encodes CSASRGLAGGRDEQFF.

The CDR3 region is CASSPSGTAFEPQHF. The CDR3 bases are TGTGCCAGCTCACCCTCCGGGACAGCCTTTGAGCCCCAGCATTTT. J is TRBJ1-5 and V is TRBV18; TRBD1 agrees at 7 bases. The trim removed 3 bases at V and 8 bases at J, leaving 10 bases unmatched. Looked up from germline, CDR1 is KGHSH and CDR2 is LQKENI. This CDR3 has 15 residues.

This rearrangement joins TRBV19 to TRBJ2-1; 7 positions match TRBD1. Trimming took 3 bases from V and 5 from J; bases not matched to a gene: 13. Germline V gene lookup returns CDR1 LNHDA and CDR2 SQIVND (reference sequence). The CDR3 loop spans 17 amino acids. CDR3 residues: CASSIWADRAEDNEQFF. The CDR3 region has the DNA TGTGCCAGTAGTATTTGGGCAGACAGGGCGGAGGACAATGAGCAGTTCTTC. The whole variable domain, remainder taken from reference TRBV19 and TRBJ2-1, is DGGITQSPKYLFRKEGQNVTLSCEQNLNHDAMYWYRQDPGQGLRLIYYSQIVNDFQKGDIAEGYSVSREKKESFPLTVTSAQKNPTAFYLCASSIWADRAEDNEQFFGPGTRLTVL.

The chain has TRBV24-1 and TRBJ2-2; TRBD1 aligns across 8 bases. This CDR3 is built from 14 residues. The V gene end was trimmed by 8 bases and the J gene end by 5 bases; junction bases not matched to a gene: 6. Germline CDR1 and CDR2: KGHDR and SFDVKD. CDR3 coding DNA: TGTGCCACCACCCCAGGGGGCCGGACCGGGGAGCTGTTTTTT. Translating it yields CATTPGGRTGELFF.